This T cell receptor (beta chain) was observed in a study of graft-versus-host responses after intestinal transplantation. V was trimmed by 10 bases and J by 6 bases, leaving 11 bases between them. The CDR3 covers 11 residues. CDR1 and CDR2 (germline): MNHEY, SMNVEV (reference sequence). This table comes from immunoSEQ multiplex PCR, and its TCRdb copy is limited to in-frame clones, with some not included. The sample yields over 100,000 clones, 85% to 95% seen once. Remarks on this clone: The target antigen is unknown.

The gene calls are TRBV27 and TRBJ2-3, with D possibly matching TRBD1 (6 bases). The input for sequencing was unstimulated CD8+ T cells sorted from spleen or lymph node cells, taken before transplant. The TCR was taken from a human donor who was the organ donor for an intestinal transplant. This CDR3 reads CATLTGDTQYF. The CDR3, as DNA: TGTGCCACCTTAACAGGGGATACGCAGTATTTT.